This T cell receptor (beta chain) derives from a study of blood T cell repertoires in COVID-19. Study overall: Symptom resolution, clearance, or two negative PCRs marked the recovered donors of Cohort 3.

Per the germline V gene, CDR1 is SGHKS and CDR2 is YYEKEE (reference sequence). The V gene lost 4 bases and the J gene lost 6 bases, with 17 bases spanning the gap. The CDR3 covers 15 residues. Individuals aged about 18 to 100 years were recruited from approximately 24 US areas. Donors were grouped by their self-reported clinical history. The count of this clone is one. Clones were read by immunoSEQ multiplex PCR, and TCRdb kept only the in-frame ones, dropping some. The table records approximately 190,000 clones, around 87% of them present only once. The V gene is TRBV5-5, the J gene TRBJ1-5; a possible D gene is TRBD1 (5 bases). This TCR was sampled from a woman between 40 and 50 years old in a cohort exposed to, infected with or recovered from COVID-19 (not recorded which). The sequenced sample was PBMCs or T cells enriched from blood (not recorded which). CDR3 bases: TGTGCCAGCAGCCAGGTCGCGGTGGGGGGTCAGCCCCAGCATTTT. Protein: CASSQVAVGGQPQHF.